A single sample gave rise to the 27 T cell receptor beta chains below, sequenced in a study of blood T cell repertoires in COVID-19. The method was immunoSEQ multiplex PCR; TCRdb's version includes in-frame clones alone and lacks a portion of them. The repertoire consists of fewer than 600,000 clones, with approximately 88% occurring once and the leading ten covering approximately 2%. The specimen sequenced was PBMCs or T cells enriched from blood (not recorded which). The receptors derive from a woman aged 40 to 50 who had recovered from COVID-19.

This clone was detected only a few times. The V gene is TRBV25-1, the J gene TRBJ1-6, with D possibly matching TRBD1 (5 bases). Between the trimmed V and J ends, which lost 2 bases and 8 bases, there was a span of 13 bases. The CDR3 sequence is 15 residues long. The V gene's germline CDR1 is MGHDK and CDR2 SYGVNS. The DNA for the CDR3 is TGTGCCAGCAGTGAAACCCCGGGGGTAGATTCACCCCTCCACTTT. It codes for CASSETPGVDSPLHF. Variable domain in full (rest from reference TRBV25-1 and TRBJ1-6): EADIYQTPRYLVIGTGKKITLECSQTMGHDKMYWYQQDPGMELHLIHYSYGVNSTEKGDLSSESTVSRIRTEHFPLTLESARPSHTSQYLCASSETPGVDSPLHFGNGTRLTVT.

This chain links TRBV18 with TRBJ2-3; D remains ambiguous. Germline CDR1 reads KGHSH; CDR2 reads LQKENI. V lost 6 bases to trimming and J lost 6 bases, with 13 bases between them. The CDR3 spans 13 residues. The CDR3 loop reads CASSTSVSDTQYF. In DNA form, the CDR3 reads TGTGCCAGCTCGACTTCTGTTTCCGATACGCAGTATTTT.

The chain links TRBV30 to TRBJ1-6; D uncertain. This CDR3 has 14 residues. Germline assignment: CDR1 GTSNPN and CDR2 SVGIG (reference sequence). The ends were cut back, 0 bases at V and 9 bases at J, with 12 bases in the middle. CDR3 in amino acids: CAWSVQRRSSPLHF. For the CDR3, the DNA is TGTGCCTGGAGTGTCCAGAGGCGCAGTTCACCCCTCCACTTT.

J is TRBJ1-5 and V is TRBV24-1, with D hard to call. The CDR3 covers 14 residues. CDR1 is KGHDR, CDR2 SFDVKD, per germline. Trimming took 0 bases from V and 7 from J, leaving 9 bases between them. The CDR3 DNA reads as TGTGCCACCAGTGATTTGAAGGGCGGGCAGCCCCAGCATTTT. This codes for CATSDLKGGQPQHF.

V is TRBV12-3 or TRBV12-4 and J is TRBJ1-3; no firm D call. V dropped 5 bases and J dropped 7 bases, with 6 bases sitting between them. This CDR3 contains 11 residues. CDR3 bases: TGTGCCAGCAGTCCCGTGAACACCATATATTTT. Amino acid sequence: CASSPVNTIYF.

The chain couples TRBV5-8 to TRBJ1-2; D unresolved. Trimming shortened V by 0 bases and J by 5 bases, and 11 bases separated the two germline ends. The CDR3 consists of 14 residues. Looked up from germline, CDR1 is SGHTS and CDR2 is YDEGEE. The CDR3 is CASSLGGGRYGYTF. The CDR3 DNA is TGTGCCAGCAGCTTGGGCGGCGGGAGGTATGGCTACACCTTC.

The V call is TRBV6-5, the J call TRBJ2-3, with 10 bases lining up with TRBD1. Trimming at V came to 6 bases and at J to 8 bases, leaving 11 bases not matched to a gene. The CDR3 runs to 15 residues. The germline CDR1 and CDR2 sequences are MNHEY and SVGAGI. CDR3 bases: TGTGCCAGCAGCTATACTCGACAGGGGGCTGGTACGCAGTATTTT. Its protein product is CASSYTRQGAGTQYF.

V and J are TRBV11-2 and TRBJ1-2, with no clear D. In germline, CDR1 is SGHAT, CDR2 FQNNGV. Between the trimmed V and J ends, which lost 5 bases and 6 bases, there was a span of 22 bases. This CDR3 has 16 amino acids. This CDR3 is CASSRLRGQKINGYTF. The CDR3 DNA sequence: TGTGCCAGCAGCCGCCTCCGTGGTCAGAAGATAAATGGCTACACCTTC.

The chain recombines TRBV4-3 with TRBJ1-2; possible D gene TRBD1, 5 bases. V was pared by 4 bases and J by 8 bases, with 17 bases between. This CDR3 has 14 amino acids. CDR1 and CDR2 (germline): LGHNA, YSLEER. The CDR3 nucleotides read TGCGCCAGCAGCCGCGGCGGGTGGGGGGACGGCTACACCTTC. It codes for CASSRGGWGDGYTF.

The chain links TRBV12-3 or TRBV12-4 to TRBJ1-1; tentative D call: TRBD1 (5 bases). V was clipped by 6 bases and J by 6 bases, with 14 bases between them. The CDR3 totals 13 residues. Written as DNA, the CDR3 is TGTGCCAGCAGCCTCCGGGGGGGGGCTGAAGCTTTCTTT. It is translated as CASSLRGGAEAFF.

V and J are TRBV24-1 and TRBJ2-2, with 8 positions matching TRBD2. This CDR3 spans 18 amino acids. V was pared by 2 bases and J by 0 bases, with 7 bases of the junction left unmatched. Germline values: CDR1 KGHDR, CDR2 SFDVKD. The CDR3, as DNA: TGTGCCACCAGTGATTCTTCGGGGGGGAACGCGAACACCGGGGAGCTGTTTTTT. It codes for CATSDSSGGNANTGELFF.

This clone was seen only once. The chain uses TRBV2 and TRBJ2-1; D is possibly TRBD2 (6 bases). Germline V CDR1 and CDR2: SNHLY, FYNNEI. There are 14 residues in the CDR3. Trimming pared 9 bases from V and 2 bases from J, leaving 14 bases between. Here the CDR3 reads CARQIAVAYNEQFF. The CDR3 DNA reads TGTGCCAGACAGATAGCGGTGGCCTACAATGAGCAGTTCTTC.

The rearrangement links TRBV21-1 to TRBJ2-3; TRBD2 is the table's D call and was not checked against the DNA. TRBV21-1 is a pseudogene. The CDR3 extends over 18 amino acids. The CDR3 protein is CASTITSGRALSTDTQYF. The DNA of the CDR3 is TGTGCCAGCACCATCACTAGCGGGAGGGCCCTTAGCACAGATACGCAGTATTTT.

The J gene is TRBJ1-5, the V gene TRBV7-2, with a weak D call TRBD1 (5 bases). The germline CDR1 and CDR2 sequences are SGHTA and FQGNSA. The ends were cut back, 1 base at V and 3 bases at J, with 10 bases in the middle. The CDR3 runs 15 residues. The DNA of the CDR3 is TGTGCCAGCAGCTTAGGGGGCCCCTTCAATCAGCCCCAGCATTTT. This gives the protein CASSLGGPFNQPQHF.

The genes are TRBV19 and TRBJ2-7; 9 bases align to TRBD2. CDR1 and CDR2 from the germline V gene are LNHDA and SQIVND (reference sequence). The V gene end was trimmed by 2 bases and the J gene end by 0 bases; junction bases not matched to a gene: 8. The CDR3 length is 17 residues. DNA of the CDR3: TGTGCCAGTAGTATACAGGCTAGCGGGACTATCTCCTACGAGCAGTACTTC. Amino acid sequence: CASSIQASGTISYEQYF.

The CDR3 spells CASQGTGGPLAEAFF. In nucleotides, the CDR3 is TGTGCCAGTCAAGGGACAGGGGGTCCCTTGGCTGAAGCTTTCTTT. The rearrangement joins TRBV11-3 to TRBJ1-1; 11 nucleotides align to TRBD1. The CDR3 has 15 amino acids. CDR1 is SGHNT and CDR2 is YENEEA in the germline V gene. The V segment lost 9 bases and the J segment 6 bases; nucleotides outside the gene matches: 12.

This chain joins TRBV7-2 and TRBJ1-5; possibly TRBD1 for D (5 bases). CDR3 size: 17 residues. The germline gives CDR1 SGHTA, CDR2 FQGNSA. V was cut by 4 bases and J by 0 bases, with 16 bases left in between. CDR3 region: CASSSEDSRYSNQPQHF. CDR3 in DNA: TGTGCCAGCAGCTCGGAAGACAGCCGCTATAGCAATCAGCCCCAGCATTTT.

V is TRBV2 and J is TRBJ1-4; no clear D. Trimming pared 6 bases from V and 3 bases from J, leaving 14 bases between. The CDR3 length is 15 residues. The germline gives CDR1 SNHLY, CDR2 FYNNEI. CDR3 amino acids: CASRVAGWANEKLFF. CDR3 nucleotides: TGTGCCAGCAGGGTGGCGGGGTGGGCTAATGAAAAACTGTTTTTT.

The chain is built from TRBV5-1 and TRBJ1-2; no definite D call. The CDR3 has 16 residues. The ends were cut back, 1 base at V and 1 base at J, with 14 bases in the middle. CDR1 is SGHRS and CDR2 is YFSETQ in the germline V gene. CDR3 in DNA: TGCGCCAGCAGCTTGCAGCAAGCTGCGGTTAACTATGGCTACACCTTC. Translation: CASSLQQAAVNYGYTF.

CDR3 in amino acids: CASSPRYNEQFF. The CDR3 bases are TGTGCCAGCAGTCCCAGATATAATGAGCAGTTCTTC. The V and J genes are TRBV7-2 and TRBJ2-1, with unresolved D. Germline V gene lookup returns CDR1 SGHTA and CDR2 FQGNSA. The CDR3 sequence is 12 residues long. V was shortened by 6 bases and J by 7 bases, with 10 bases between the two germline ends.

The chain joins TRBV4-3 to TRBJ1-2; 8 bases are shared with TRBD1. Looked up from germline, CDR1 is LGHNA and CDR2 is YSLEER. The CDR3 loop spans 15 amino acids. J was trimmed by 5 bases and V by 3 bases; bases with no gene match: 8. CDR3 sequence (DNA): TGCGCCAGCAGCCAGTTGGGACAGGAAAGATATGGCTACACCTTC. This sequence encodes CASSQLGQERYGYTF.

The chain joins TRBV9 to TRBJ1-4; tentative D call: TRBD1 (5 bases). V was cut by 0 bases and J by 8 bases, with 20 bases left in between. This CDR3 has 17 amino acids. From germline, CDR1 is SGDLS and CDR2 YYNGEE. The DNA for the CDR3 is TGTGCCAGCAGCGTAGCCCCGTCAGGGAGGGGAGGAGAAAAACTGTTTTTT. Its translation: CASSVAPSGRGGEKLFF.

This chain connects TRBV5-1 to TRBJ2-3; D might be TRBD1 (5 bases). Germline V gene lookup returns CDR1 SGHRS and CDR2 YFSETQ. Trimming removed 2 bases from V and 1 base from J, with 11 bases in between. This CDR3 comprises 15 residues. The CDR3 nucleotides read TGCGCCAGCAGCTTCATGACAGCTGGCACAGATACGCAGTATTTT. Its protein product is CASSFMTAGTDTQYF.

For the CDR3, the DNA is TGTGCCACCAGTGATCCAGGGGGCCGGGAGCAGTTCTTC. Translated: CATSDPGGREQFF. This chain joins TRBV24-1 and TRBJ2-1; TRBD1 aligns across 8 bases. The CDR3 has 13 amino acids. V gave up 3 bases and J gave up 10 bases; unmatched junction bases: 4. CDR1 KGHDR and CDR2 SFDVKD come from the germline V gene.

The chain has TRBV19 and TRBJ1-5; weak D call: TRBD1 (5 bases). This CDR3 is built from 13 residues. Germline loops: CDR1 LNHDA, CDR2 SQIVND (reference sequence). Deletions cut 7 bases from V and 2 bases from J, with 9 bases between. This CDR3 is CASTDKGNQPQHF. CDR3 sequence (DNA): TGTGCCAGTACGGACAAGGGCAATCAGCCCCAGCATTTT.

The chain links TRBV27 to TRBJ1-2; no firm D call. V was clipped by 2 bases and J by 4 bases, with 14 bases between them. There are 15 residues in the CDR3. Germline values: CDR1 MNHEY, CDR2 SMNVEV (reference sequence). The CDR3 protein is CASSLEGSLAYGYTF. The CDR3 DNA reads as TGTGCCAGCAGTTTAGAGGGTAGCCTGGCCTATGGCTACACCTTC.

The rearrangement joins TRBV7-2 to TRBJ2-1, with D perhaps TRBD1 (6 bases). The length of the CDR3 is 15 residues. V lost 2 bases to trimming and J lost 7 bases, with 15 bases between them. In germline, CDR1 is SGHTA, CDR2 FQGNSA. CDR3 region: CASSLRTALGNEQFF. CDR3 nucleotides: TGTGCCAGCAGCTTACGGACAGCGCTAGGGAATGAGCAGTTCTTC.